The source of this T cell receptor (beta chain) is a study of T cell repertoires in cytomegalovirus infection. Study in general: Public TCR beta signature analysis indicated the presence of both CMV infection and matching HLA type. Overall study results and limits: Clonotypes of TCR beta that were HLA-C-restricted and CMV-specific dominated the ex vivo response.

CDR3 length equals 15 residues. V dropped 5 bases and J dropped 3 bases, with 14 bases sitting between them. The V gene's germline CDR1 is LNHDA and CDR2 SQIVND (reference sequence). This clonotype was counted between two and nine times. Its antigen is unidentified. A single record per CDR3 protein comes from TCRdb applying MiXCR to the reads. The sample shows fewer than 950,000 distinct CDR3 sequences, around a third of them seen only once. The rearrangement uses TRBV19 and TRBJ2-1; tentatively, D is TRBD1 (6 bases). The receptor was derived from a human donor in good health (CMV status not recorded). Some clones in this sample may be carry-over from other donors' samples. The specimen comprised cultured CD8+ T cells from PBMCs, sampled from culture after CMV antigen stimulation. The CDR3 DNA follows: TGTGCCAGTAGTGGGGGACACATAGTCTACAATGAGCAGTTCTTC. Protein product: CASSGGHIVYNEQFF.